This T cell receptor beta chain emerged from a study of shared clonotypes between healthy human individuals. The donors, healthy adults who were HIV-negative, had experienced no recent acute infections or vaccinations. Per sorted-subset replicate PCR, input was roughly 220 ng DNA, representing around 30,000 T cell genomes. The assay was immunoSEQ multiplex PCR, and TCRdb's table has in-frame clones only and misses some. The data show about 380,000 clones, 90% to 98% seen once. Study-level findings and limits: The four-donor shared clonotypes exceeded non-shared clonotypes in generation probability, with non-shared ones scoring lower. A limitation of the genetic and exposure-history diversity represented arose from few donors.

Per germline, CDR1 MNHEY and CDR2 SMNVEV (reference sequence). After removal of 2 bases from V and 6 bases from J, the junction contained 1 base not matched to a gene. CDR3 length: 14 residues. To note about this clone: Its specificity is unknown.

The sequencing sample was made of memory CD8+ T cells sorted from blood. The subset is: CD45RO+ cells pooled with CCR7-negative TemRA cells. V is TRBV27 and J is TRBJ2-1; 10 bases agree with TRBD2. This receptor was taken from a man aged 25 to 45 in good health. The CDR3 region has the DNA TGTGCCAGCAGTTTACTAGCGGGAGCCAATGAGCAGTTCTTC. It translates to CASSLLAGANEQFF.